What follows are 26 T cell receptor beta chains derived from one specimen sequenced in a study of shared clonotypes between healthy human individuals. TCRdb keeps only in-frame clones here, not all; method: immunoSEQ multiplex PCR. The table shows about 490,000 clones, with 70% to 80% occurring only once. Sequencing was carried out using PBMCs. These receptors all stem from a woman aged 40 to 55 in good health. Some clones in this sample may be carry-over from other donors' samples.

The CDR3 here is CASSSLGLAGEQFF. Here the CDR3 DNA reads TGTGCCAGCAGCTCCCTGGGACTAGCGGGAGAGCAGTTCTTC. The J gene is TRBJ2-1, the V gene TRBV7-9, with 13 bases lining up with TRBD2. This CDR3 is built from 14 residues. Trimming at V came to 4 bases and at J to 10 bases, leaving 4 bases not matched to a gene. Germline lookup yields CDR1 SEHNR and CDR2 FQNEAQ (reference sequence).

The chain couples TRBV7-9 to TRBJ2-7; D gene ambiguous. This CDR3 has 10 residues. Germline CDR1 SEHNR, CDR2 FQNEAQ (reference sequence). V shed 5 bases and J shed 4 bases, with 3 bases lying between them. The CDR3 DNA is TGTGCCAGCAGCCAGTACGAGCAGTACTTC. Translated, it gives CASSQYEQYF.

The J gene is TRBJ1-1, the V gene TRBV19; D ambiguous. Germline CDR1 and CDR2: LNHDA and SQIVND (reference sequence). CDR3 length: 14 residues. Trimming pared 3 bases from V and 1 base from J, leaving 9 bases between. The CDR3 DNA sequence: TGTGCCAGTAGTATTGGATTGGGGAACACTGAAGCTTTCTTT. Translating it yields CASSIGLGNTEAFF. Full variable domain (remainder filled in from reference TRBV19 and TRBJ1-1): DGGITQSPKYLFRKEGQNVTLSCEQNLNHDAMYWYRQDPGQGLRLIYYSQIVNDFQKGDIAEGYSVSREKKESFPLTVTSAQKNPTAFYLCASSIGLGNTEAFFGQGTRLTVV.

CDR3 DNA sequence: TGTGCCAGTCTCGGGCGGTCCCCGCCCACTGAAGCTTTCTTT. Protein product: CASLGRSPPTEAFF. The V gene is TRBV27, the J gene TRBJ1-1; D remains unclear. There are 14 residues in the CDR3. Trimming took 9 bases from V and 4 from J, leaving 18 bases between them. Germline CDR1 reads MNHEY; CDR2 reads SMNVEV (reference sequence).

This sequence joins TRBV6-5 and TRBJ2-7; 10 bases are shared with TRBD1. Trimming took 4 bases from V and 0 from J; bases not matched to a gene: 6. The CDR3 spans 16 residues. The germline V gene encodes CDR1 MNHEY and CDR2 SVGAGI. The CDR3: CASSSPRDRGSYEQYF. Written as DNA, the CDR3 is TGTGCCAGCAGTTCACCACGGGACAGGGGCTCCTACGAGCAGTACTTC.

The V gene is TRBV4-1, the J gene TRBJ2-6, with 7 bases aligning to TRBD2. CDR3 length: 17 residues. V gave up 3 bases and J gave up 0 bases; unmatched junction bases: 5. The germline gives CDR1 MGHRA, CDR2 YSYEKL. In nucleotides, the CDR3 is TGCGCCAGCAGCCAGGCTAGCGGAAACTCTGGGGCCAACGTCCTGACTTTC. It specifies CASSQASGNSGANVLTF.

This clone was seen a handful of times. The chain couples TRBV19 to TRBJ1-5; TRBD1 might be the D (5 bases). Trimming pared 8 bases from V and 4 bases from J, leaving 9 bases between. Germline V CDR1 and CDR2: LNHDA, SQIVND (reference sequence). The CDR3 loop spans 12 amino acids. This chain's CDR3 is CASRRGNQPQHF. CDR3 in DNA: TGTGCCAGTCGAAGGGGTAATCAGCCCCAGCATTTT.

This clone was found once. The rearrangement links TRBV28 to TRBJ2-7, with D uncertain. Trimming stripped 5 bases from V and 12 bases from J, with 23 bases between. Germline CDR1 reads MDHEN; CDR2 reads SYDVKM. CDR3 length: 14 amino acids. CDR3 sequence reads: CASSTRHGNWMTYF. The CDR3 DNA sequence: TGTGCCAGCAGTACCAGACATGGAAATTGGATGACGTACTTC.

This chain's CDR3 is CASSTNRYEQYF. The CDR3 nucleotides are TGTGCCAGCAGCACCAATCGCTACGAGCAGTACTTC. The chain links TRBV11-2 to TRBJ2-7; D is unclear. The V and J ends lost 5 bases and 3 bases respectively, with 8 bases between them. This CDR3 region has 12 residues. The germline gives CDR1 SGHAT, CDR2 FQNNGV.

The genes are TRBV18 and TRBJ1-2; D is unclear. This CDR3 is 15 amino acids long. The germline CDR1 and CDR2 sequences are KGHSH and LQKENI. The V end lost 0 bases, the J end lost 8 bases, and 16 bases lay between the germline ends. CDR3 protein: CASSPPRARWKGYTF. The CDR3 coding sequence is TGTGCCAGCTCACCACCAAGGGCGAGGTGGAAAGGCTACACCTTC.

J is TRBJ1-5 and V is TRBV23-1; D remains ambiguous. TRBV23-1 belongs to the ORF category, with a function that is uncertain. V gave up 2 bases and J gave up 5 bases, with 4 bases separating them. This CDR3 region has 12 residues. CDR3 nucleotides: TGCGCCAGCAGTCAACAACATCAGCCCCAGCATTTT. As protein: CASSQQHQPQHF.

CDR3 protein: CASSNPYRGDTEAFF. CDR3 coding DNA: TGTGCCAGCAGCAACCCGTACAGGGGAGACACTGAAGCTTTCTTT. The chain links TRBV4-2 to TRBJ1-1, with 7 positions matching TRBD1. Germline V gives CDR1 LGHNA, CDR2 YNFKEQ. Trimming at V came to 5 bases and at J to 3 bases, leaving 9 bases not matched to a gene. The CDR3 spans 15 residues.

The CDR3 loop is CASSLSRGSGNEQFF. The CDR3 nucleotides are TGTGCCAGCAGCTTAAGTCGAGGTAGCGGGAATGAGCAGTTCTTC. J is TRBJ2-1 and V is TRBV7-2; the match to TRBD2 covers 7 bases. This CDR3 is 15 amino acids long. Germline-derived CDR1 and CDR2 are SGHTA and FQGNSA. The J segment lost 7 bases and the V segment lost 2 bases, leaving 8 bases of the junction unmatched.

The chain is built from TRBV30 and TRBJ2-1; the match to TRBD1 covers 9 bases. The CDR3 has 15 residues. Per germline, CDR1 GTSNPN and CDR2 SVGIG (reference sequence). J lost 9 bases, V lost 4 bases, and 13 bases had no gene match. The CDR3 sequence is CAWNGAGQGTGEQFF. The CDR3 bases are TGTGCCTGGAACGGGGCGGGACAGGGAACGGGTGAGCAGTTCTTC. Drawing the rest from reference TRBV30 and TRBJ2-1, the complete variable domain is SQTIHQWPATLVQPVGSPLSLECTVEGTSNPNLYWYRQAAGRGLQLLFYSVGIGQISSEVPQNLSASRPQDRQFILSSKKLLLSDSGFYLCAWNGAGQGTGEQFFGPGTRLTVL.

This sequence joins TRBV2 and TRBJ2-5; D call uncertain. With 7 bases removed from V and 1 base from J, the gap between germline ends came to 10 bases. The CDR3 is made up of 13 amino acids. Germline CDR1 reads SNHLY; CDR2 reads FYNNEI. The CDR3 DNA reads TGTGCCAGCAACAGAGGCAGCCAAGAGACCCAGTACTTC. Translated: CASNRGSQETQYF.

The J gene is TRBJ1-3, the V gene TRBV7-2, with D uncertain. Trimming cost V 1 base and J 9 bases, with 7 bases left between them. Germline V lookup: CDR1 SGHTA, CDR2 FQGNSA. CDR3 size: 12 residues. CDR3: CASSLDLGTIYF. CDR3 DNA: TGTGCCAGCAGCTTAGACCTGGGCACCATATATTTT.

This sequence joins TRBV6-1 and TRBJ1-2; possible D gene TRBD1, 5 bases. The germline CDR1 and CDR2 sequences are MNHNS and SASEGT. V dropped 2 bases and J dropped 7 bases, with 20 bases sitting between them. The CDR3 contains 16 residues. The CDR3 DNA reads TGTGCCAGCAGTGAAATGGGGTTAAGGGGAGCGGCTGGCTACACCTTC. Translated: CASSEMGLRGAAGYTF.

This clone was detected once. The CDR3: CASSGGTSGRAFWYEQYF. In DNA form, the CDR3 reads TGCGCCAGCAGCGGCGGGACTAGCGGGAGGGCGTTTTGGTACGAGCAGTACTTC. The chain links TRBV5-1 to TRBJ2-7; TRBD2 agrees at 16 bases. Looked up from germline, CDR1 is SGHRS and CDR2 is YFSETQ. V lost 4 bases to trimming and J lost 4 bases; unmatched junction nucleotides: 11. The CDR3 covers 18 residues.

This chain connects TRBV9 to TRBJ2-2; perhaps D is TRBD1 or TRBD2 (5 bases each). V lost 0 bases and J lost 6, with 18 bases in between. CDR1 and CDR2 (germline): SGDLS, YYNGEE. The CDR3 covers 17 residues. DNA for the CDR3: TGTGCCAGCAGCGTAGCTCCGGACGCCTCGGGGCCCGGGGAGCTGTTTTTT. Its protein is CASSVAPDASGPGELFF.

This chain links TRBV27 with TRBJ2-1, with D possibly matching TRBD2 (6 bases). The germline V and J ends were trimmed by 1 base and 7 bases, with 11 bases remaining between them. CDR1 is MNHEY, CDR2 SMNVEV, per germline (reference sequence). The CDR3 length is 14 residues. The CDR3 reads CASSLYGRGNEQFF. CDR3 bases: TGTGCCAGCAGTTTATACGGGAGAGGTAATGAGCAGTTCTTC.

This clone was counted a single time. A junction end diverges from the germline sequence, so it may reflect a read error. The rearrangement links TRBV2 to TRBJ2-7; D is perhaps TRBD2 (6 bases). The CDR3 runs 14 residues. Germline CDR1 and CDR2: SNHLY and FYNNEI. In nucleotides, the CDR3 is TGTACCAGCAGGCCGGTGGAGGGTTCCTACGAGCAGTACTTC. Its translation is CTSRPVEGSYEQYF.

This rearrangement joins TRBV28 to TRBJ2-1, with D perhaps matching TRBD2 (6 bases). Between the trimmed V and J ends, which lost 7 bases and 3 bases, there was a span of 16 bases. CDR1 and CDR2 from the germline V gene are MDHEN and SYDVKM. CDR3 length: 15 amino acids. In DNA, the CDR3 is TGTGCCAGCACCACCTGGGACTCATTCTACAATGAGCAGTTCTTC. Its protein product is CASTTWDSFYNEQFF.

The CDR3 reads CASRPRTATNEKLFF. In DNA, the CDR3 is TGTGCCAGCAGACCCCGGACAGCAACTAATGAAAAACTGTTTTTT. This chain joins TRBV2 and TRBJ1-4, with a possible D match to TRBD1 (6 bases). The CDR3 spans 15 residues. V lost 6 bases and J 0 bases, leaving 11 bases between the germline ends. Germline V CDR1 and CDR2: SNHLY, FYNNEI.

The rearrangement links TRBV5-3 to TRBJ2-7; 10 bases are shared with TRBD2. TRBV5-3 is an ORF; its function is uncertain. This CDR3 contains 17 residues. With 4 bases clipped from V and 2 bases from J, the junction kept 12 bases outside the gene matches. CDR3 loop: CARSRDPSGRRTYEQYF. The CDR3 DNA reads TGTGCCAGAAGCCGGGACCCTAGCGGGAGACGCACCTACGAGCAGTACTTC.

In the case of this clone: A much larger clone sits a single nucleotide away, making a read error possible. V gene TRBV28 combines with J gene TRBJ2-7; D perhaps matches TRBD2 (5 bases). CDR1 is MDHEN and CDR2 is SYDVKM in the germline V gene. The V end lost 8 bases, the J end lost 3 bases, and 8 bases lay between the germline ends. The CDR3 is made up of 11 amino acids. CDR3 residues: CASHAGYEQYF. CDR3 sequence (DNA): TGTGCCAGCCACGCGGGCTACGAGCAGTACTTC.

This clone has more than one count but fewer than ten. This chain uses TRBV11-2 with TRBJ2-7; weak D call: TRBD2 (5 bases). This CDR3 is 13 amino acids long. V lost 5 bases and J lost 6, with 14 bases in between. The V gene's germline CDR1 is SGHAT and CDR2 FQNNGV. The DNA for the CDR3 is TGTGCCAGCAGCCCAGCCCTCCGGGGCGAGCAGTACTTC. Protein product: CASSPALRGEQYF. The complete variable domain, with remaining parts taken from reference TRBV11-2 and TRBJ2-7, reads EAGVAQSPRYKIIEKRQSVAFWCNPISGHATLYWYQQILGQGPKLLIQFQNNGVVDDSQLPKDRFSAERLKGVDSTLKIQPAKLEDSAVYLCASSPALRGEQYFGPGTRLTVT.